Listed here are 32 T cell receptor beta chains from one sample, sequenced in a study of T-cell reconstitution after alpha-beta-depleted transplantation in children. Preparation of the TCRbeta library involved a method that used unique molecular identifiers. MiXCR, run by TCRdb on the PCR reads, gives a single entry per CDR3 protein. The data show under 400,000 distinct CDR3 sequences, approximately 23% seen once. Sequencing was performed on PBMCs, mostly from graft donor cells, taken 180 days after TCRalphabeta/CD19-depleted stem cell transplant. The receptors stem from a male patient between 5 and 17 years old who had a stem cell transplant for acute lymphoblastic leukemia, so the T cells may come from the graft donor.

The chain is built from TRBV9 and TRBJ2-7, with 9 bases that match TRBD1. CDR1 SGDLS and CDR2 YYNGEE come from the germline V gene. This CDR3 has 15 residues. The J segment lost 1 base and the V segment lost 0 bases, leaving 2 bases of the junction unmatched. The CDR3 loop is CASSVGDRASYEQYF. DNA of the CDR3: TGTGCCAGCAGCGTAGGGGACAGGGCGTCCTACGAGCAGTACTTC.

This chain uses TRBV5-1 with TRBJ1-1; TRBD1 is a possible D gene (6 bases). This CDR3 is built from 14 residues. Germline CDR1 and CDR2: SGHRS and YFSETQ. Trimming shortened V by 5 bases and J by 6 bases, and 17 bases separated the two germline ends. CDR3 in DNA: TGCGCCAGCAGAGTAGGGGGTCTCAACGCTGAAGCTTTCTTT. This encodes CASRVGGLNAEAFF.

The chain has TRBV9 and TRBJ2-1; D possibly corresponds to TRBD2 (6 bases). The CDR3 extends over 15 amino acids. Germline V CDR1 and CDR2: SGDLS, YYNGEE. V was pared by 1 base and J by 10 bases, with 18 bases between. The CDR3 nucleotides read TGTGCCAGCAGCGTACCCGGCTATGGGGGAGGAGAGCAGTTCTTC. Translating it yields CASSVPGYGGGEQFF.

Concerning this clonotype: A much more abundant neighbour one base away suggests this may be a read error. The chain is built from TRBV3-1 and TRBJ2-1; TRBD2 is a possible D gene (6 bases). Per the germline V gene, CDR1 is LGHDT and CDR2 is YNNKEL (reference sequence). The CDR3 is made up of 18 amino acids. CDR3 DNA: TGTGCCACCAGCCAAGAGGGCCGAGCGGGTAACTCCTACAATGAGCAGTTCTTC. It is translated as CATSQEGRAGNSYNEQFF.

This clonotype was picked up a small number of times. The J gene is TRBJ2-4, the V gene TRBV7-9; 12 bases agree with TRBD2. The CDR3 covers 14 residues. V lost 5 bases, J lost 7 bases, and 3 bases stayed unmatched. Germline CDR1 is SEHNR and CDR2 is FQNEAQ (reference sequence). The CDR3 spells CASSQGLAGNIQYF. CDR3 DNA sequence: TGTGCCAGCAGCCAAGGACTAGCGGGGAACATTCAGTACTTC. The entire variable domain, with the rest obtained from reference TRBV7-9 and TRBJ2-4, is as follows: DTGVSQNPRHKITKRGQNVTFRCDPISEHNRLYWYRQTLGQGPEFLTYFQNEAQLEKSRLLSDRFSAERPKGSFSTLEIQRTEQGDSAMYLCASSQGLAGNIQYFGAGTRLSVL.

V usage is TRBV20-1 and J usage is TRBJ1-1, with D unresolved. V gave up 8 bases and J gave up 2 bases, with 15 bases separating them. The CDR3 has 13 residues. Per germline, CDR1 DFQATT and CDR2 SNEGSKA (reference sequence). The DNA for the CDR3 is TGCAGTTCTTCTGGCCCCCTCAACACTGAAGCTTTCTTT. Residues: CSSSGPLNTEAFF.

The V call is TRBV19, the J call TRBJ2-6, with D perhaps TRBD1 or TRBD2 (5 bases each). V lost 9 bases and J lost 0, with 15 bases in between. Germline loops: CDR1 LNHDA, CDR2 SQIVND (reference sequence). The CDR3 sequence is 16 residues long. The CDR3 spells CASRDEKYSGANVLTF. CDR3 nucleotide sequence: TGTGCCAGCCGGGACGAAAAATACTCTGGGGCCAACGTCCTGACTTTC.

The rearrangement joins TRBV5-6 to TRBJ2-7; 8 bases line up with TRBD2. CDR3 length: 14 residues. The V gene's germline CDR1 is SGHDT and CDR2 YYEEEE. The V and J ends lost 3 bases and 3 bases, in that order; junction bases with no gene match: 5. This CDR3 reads CASSYPGLDYEQYF. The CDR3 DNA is TGTGCCAGCAGCTACCCGGGACTAGACTACGAGCAGTACTTC.

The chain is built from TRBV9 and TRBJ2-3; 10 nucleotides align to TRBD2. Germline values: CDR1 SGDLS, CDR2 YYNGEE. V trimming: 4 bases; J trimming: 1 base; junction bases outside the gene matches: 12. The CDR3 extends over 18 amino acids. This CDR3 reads CASSPSKVAGGRTDTQYF. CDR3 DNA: TGTGCCAGCAGCCCCTCGAAGGTAGCGGGAGGCCGCACAGATACGCAGTATTTT.

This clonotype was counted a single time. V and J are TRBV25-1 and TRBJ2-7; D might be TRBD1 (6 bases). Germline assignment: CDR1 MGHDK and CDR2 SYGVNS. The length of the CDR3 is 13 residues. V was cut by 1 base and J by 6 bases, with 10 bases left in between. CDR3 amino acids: CASSELGGPEQYF. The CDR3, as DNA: TGTGCCAGCAGTGAATTAGGGGGTCCCGAGCAGTACTTC.

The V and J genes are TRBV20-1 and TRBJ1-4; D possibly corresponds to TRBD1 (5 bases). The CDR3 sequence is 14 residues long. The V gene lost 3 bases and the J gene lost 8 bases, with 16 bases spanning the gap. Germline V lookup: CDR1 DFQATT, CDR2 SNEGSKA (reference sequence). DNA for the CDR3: TGCAGTGCTAGGGATCCAGGGCGGAACGAAAAACTGTTTTTT. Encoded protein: CSARDPGRNEKLFF.

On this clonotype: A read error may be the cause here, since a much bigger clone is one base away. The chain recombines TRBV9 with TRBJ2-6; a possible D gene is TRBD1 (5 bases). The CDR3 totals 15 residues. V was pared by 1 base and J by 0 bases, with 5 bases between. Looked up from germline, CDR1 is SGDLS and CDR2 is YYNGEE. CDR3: CASSVQGSGANVLTF. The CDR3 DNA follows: TGTGCCAGCAGCGTACAGGGCTCTGGGGCCAACGTCCTGACTTTC. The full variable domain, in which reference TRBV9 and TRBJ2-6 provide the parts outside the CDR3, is DSGVTQTPKHLITATGQRVTLRCSPRSGDLSVYWYQQSLDQGLQFLIQYYNGEERAKGNILERFSAQQFPDLHSELNLSSLELGDSALYFCASSVQGSGANVLTFGAGSRLTVL.

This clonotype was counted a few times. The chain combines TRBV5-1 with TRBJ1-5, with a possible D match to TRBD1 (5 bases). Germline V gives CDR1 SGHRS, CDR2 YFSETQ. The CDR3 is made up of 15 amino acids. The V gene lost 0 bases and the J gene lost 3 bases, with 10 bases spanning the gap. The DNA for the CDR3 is TGCGCCAGCAGCTTGGCGGGCAGGGCCAATCAGCCCCAGCATTTT. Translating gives CASSLAGRANQPQHF.

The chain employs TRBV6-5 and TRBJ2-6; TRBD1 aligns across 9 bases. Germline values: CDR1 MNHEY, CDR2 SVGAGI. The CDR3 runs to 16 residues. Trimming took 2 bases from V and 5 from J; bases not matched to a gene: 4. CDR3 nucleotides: TGTGCCAGCAGTTACGGAGGGACAGGGCGGGCCAACGTCCTGACTTTC. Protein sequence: CASSYGGTGRANVLTF.

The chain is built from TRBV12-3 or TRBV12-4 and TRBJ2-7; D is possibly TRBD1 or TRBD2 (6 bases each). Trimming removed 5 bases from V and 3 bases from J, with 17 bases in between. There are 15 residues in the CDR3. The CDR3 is CASSPGGGGDYEQYF. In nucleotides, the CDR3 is TGTGCCAGCAGTCCCGGGGGCGGTGGTGACTACGAGCAGTACTTC.

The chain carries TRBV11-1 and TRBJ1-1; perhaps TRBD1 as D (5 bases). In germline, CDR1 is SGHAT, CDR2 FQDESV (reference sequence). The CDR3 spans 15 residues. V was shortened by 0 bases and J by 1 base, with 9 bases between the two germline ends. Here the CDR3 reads CASSLADRGNTEAFF. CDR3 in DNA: TGTGCCAGCAGCTTAGCTGACAGAGGGAACACTGAAGCTTTCTTT.

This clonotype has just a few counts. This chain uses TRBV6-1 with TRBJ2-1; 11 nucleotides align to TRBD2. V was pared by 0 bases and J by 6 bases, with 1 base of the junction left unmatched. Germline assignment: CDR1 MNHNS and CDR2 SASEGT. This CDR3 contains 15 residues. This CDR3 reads CASSEALAGGNEQFF. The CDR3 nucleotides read TGTGCCAGCAGTGAAGCCCTAGCGGGAGGCAATGAGCAGTTCTTC.

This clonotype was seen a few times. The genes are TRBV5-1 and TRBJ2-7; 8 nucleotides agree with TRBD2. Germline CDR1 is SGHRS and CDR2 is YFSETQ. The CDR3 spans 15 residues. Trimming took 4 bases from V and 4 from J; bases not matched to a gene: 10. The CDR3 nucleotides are TGCGCCAGCAGCCTTTGGAGCGGGAGAATTTACGAGCAGTACTTC. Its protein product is CASSLWSGRIYEQYF.

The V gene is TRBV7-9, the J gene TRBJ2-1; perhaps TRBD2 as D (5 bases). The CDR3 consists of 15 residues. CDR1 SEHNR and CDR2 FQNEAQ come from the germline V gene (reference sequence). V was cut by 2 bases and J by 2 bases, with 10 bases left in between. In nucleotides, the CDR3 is TGTGCCAGCAGCTTACTTCGCGGGCCCTACAATGAGCAGTTCTTC. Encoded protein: CASSLLRGPYNEQFF. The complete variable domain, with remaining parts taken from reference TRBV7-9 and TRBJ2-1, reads DTGVSQNPRHKITKRGQNVTFRCDPISEHNRLYWYRQTLGQGPEFLTYFQNEAQLEKSRLLSDRFSAERPKGSFSTLEIQRTEQGDSAMYLCASSLLRGPYNEQFFGPGTRLTVL.

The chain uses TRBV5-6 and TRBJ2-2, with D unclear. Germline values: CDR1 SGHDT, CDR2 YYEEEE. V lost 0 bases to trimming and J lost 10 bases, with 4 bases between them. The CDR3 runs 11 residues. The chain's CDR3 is CASSLGTELFF. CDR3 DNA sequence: TGTGCCAGCAGCTTGGGGACGGAGCTGTTTTTT.

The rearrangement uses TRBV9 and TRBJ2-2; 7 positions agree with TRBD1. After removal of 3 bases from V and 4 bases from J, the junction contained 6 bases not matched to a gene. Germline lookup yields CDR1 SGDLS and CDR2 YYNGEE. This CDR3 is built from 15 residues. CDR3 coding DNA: TGTGCCAGCAGCGGTCGACAGGGTCGCACCGGGGAGCTGTTTTTT. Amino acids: CASSGRQGRTGELFF.

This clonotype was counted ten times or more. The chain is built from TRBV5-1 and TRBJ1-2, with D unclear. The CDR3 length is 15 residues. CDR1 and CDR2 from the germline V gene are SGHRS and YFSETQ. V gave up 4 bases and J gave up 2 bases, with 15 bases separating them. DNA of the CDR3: TGCGCCAGCAGCCATGGGCTCAACTACAACTATGGCTACACCTTC. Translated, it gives CASSHGLNYNYGYTF.

The chain's CDR3 is CASSPPGRGRGEQYF. The CDR3 region has the DNA TGTGCCAGCTCACCACCAGGCAGGGGAAGGGGGGAGCAGTACTTC. The chain couples TRBV18 to TRBJ2-7, with D possibly TRBD1 on 6 matching bases. Trimming took 0 bases from V and 7 from J, leaving 16 bases between them. The CDR3 covers 15 residues. Per the germline V gene, CDR1 is KGHSH and CDR2 is LQKENI.

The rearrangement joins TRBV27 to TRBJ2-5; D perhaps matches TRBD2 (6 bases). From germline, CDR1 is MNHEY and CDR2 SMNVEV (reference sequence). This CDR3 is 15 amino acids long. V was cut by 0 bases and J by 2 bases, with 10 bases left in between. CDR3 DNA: TGTGCCAGCAGTTTATCGACGGGGGAGCAAGAGACCCAGTACTTC. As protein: CASSLSTGEQETQYF.

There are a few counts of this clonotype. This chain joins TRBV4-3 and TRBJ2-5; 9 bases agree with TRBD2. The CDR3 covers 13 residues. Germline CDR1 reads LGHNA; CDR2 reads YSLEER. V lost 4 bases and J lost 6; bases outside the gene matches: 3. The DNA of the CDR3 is TGCGCCAGCAGCCTGGGGACTAGCAAGACCCAGTACTTC. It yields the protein CASSLGTSKTQYF.

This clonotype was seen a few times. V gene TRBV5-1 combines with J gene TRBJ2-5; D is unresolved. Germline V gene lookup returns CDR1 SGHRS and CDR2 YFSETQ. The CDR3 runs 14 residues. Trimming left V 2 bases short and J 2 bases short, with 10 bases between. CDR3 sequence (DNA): TGCGCCAGCAGCTTTCCCCCAATACAAGAGACCCAGTACTTC. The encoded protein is CASSFPPIQETQYF.

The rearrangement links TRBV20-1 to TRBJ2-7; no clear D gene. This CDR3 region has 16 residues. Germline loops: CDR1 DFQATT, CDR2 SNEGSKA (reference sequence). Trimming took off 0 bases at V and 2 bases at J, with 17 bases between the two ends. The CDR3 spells CSARDRPPQGPYEQYF. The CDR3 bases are TGCAGTGCTAGAGATCGGCCTCCCCAAGGCCCCTACGAGCAGTACTTC.

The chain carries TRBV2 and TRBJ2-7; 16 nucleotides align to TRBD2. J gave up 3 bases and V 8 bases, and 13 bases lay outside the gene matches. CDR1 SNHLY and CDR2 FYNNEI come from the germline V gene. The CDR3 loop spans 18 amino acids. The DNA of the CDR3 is TGTGCCAGCGGGTTTCCGGGACTAGCGGGAGGGCCCAGCTACGAGCAGTACTTC. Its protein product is CASGFPGLAGGPSYEQYF.

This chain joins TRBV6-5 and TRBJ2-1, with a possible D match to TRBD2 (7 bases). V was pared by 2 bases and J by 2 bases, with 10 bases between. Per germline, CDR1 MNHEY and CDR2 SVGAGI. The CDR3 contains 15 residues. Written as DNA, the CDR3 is TGTGCCAGCAGTTACAGGGAGGGGGCCTACAATGAGCAGTTCTTC. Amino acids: CASSYREGAYNEQFF.

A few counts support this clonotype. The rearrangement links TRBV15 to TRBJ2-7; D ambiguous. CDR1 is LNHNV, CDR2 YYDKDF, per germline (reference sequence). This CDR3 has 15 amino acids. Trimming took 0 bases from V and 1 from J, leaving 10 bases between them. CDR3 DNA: TGTGCCACCAGCAGAGAAAGGATGACATCCTACGAGCAGTACTTC. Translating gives CATSRERMTSYEQYF.

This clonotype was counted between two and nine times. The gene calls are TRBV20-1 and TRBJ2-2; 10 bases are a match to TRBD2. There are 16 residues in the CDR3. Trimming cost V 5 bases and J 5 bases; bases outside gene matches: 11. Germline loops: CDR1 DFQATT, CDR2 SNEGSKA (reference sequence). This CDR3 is CSASNPLAGGTGELFF. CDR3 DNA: TGCAGTGCTTCTAACCCCTTAGCGGGAGGTACCGGGGAGCTGTTTTTT.

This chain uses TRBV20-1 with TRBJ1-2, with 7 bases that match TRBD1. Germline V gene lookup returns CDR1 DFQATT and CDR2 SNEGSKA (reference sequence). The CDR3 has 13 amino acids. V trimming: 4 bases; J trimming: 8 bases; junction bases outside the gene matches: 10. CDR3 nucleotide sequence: TGCAGTGCTATAATCCGACAGGGACCGGGCTACACCTTC. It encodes CSAIIRQGPGYTF.